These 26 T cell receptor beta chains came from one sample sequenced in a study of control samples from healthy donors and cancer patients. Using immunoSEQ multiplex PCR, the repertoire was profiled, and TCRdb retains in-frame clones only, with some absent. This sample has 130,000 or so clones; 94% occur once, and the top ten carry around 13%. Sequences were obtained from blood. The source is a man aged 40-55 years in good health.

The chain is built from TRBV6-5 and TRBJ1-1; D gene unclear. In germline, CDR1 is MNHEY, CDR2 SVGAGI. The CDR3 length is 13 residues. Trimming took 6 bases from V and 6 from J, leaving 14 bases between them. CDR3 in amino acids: CASSRRGFSEAFF. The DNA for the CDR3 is TGTGCCAGCAGCCGACGAGGGTTTTCTGAAGCTTTCTTT.

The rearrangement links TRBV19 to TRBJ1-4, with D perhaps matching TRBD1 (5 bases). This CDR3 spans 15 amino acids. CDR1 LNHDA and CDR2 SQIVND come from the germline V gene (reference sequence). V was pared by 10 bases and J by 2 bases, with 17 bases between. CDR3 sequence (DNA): TGTGCCACCGAGGACAAGAGGGGCACTAATGAAAAACTGTTTTTT. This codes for CATEDKRGTNEKLFF.

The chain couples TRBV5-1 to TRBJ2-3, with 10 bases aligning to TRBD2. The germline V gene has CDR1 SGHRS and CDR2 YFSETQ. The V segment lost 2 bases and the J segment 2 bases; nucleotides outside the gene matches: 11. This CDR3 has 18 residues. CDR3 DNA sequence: TGCGCCAGCAGCTTTTCGAGCGGGGGGGCACTAAACACAGATACGCAGTATTTT. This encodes CASSFSSGGALNTDTQYF. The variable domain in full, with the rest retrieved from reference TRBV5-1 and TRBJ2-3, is KAGVTQTPRYLIKTRGQQVTLSCSPISGHRSVSWYQQTPGQGLQFLFEYFSETQRNKGNFPGRFSGRQFSNSRSEMNVSTLELGDSALYLCASSFSSGGALNTDTQYFGPGTRLTVL.

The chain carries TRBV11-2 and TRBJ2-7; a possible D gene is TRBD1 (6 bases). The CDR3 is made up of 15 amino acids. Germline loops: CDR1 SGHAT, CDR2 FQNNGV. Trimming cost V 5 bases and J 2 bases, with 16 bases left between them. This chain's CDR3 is CASSQGPAATYEQYF. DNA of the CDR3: TGTGCCAGCAGCCAGGGGCCGGCAGCCACCTACGAGCAGTACTTC.

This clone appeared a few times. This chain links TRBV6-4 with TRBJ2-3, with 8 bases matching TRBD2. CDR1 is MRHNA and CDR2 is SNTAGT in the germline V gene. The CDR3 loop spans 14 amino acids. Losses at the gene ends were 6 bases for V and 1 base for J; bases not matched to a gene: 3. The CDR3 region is CASSAAGGTDTQYF. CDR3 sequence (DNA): TGTGCCAGCAGCGCAGCGGGGGGCACAGATACGCAGTATTTT.

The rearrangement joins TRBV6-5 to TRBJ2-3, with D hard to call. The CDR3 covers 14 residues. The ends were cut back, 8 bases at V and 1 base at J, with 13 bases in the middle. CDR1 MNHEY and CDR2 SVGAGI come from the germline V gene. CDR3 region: CASQSTRGTDTQYF. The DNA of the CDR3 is TGTGCCAGCCAAAGCACTCGGGGCACAGATACGCAGTATTTT.

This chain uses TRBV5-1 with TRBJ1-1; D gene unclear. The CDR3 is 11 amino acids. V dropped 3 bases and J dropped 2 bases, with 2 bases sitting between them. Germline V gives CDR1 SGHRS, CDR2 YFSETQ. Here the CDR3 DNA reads TGCGCCAGCAGCTCTAACACTGAAGCTTTCTTT. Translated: CASSSNTEAFF. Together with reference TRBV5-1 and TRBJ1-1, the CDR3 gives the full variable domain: KAGVTQTPRYLIKTRGQQVTLSCSPISGHRSVSWYQQTPGQGLQFLFEYFSETQRNKGNFPGRFSGRQFSNSRSEMNVSTLELGDSALYLCASSSNTEAFFGQGTRLTVV.

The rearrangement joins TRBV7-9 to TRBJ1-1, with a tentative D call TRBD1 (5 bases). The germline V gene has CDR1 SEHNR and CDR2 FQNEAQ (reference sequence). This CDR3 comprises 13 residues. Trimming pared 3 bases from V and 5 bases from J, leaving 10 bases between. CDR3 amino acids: CASSFPGGTEAFF. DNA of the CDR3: TGTGCCAGCAGCTTCCCCGGGGGGACTGAAGCTTTCTTT.

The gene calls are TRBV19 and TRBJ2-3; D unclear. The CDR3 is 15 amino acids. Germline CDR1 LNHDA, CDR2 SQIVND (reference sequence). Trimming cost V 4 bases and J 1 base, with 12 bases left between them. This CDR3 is CASSTWTPRTDTQYF. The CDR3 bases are TGTGCCAGTAGTACGTGGACCCCCCGCACAGATACGCAGTATTTT. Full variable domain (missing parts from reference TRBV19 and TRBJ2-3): DGGITQSPKYLFRKEGQNVTLSCEQNLNHDAMYWYRQDPGQGLRLIYYSQIVNDFQKGDIAEGYSVSREKKESFPLTVTSAQKNPTAFYLCASSTWTPRTDTQYFGPGTRLTVL.

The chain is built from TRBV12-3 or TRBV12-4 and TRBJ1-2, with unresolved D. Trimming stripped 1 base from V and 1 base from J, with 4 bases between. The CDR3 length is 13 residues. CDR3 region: CASSLVDNYGYTF. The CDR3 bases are TGTGCCAGCAGTTTAGTGGATAACTATGGCTACACCTTC.

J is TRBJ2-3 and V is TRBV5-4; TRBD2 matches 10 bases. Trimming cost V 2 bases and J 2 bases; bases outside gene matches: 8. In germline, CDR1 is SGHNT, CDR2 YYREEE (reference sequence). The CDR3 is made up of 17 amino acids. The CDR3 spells CASSLFPSGSSTDTQYF. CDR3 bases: TGTGCCAGCAGCTTATTTCCTAGCGGGAGCTCCACAGATACGCAGTATTTT.

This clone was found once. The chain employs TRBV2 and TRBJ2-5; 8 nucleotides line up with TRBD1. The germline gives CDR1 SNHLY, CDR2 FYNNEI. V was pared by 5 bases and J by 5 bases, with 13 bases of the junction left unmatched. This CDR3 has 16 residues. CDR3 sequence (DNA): TGTGCCAGCAGTCTCCTTTGGACAGGGCGGGCGGAGACCCAGTACTTC. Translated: CASSLLWTGRAETQYF.

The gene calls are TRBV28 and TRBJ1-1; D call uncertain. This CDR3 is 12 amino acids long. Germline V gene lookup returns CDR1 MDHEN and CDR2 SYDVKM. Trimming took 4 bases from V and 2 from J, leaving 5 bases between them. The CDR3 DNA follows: TGTGCCAGCAGTTCGGCTAACACTGAAGCTTTCTTT. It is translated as CASSSANTEAFF.

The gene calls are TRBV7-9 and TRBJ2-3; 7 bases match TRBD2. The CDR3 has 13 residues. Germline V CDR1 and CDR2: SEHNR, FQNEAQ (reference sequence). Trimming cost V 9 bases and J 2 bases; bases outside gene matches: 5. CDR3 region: CASGRELTDTQYF. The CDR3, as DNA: TGTGCCAGTGGGCGGGAGCTCACAGATACGCAGTATTTT.

CDR3 loop: CASSAGYYEQYF. CDR3 nucleotide sequence: TGTGCCAGCAGCGCTGGGTACTACGAGCAGTACTTC. The chain recombines TRBV5-6 with TRBJ2-7; the D is unclear. The germline CDR1 and CDR2 sequences are SGHDT and YYEEEE. This CDR3 contains 12 residues. V was clipped by 4 bases and J by 3 bases, with 8 bases between them.

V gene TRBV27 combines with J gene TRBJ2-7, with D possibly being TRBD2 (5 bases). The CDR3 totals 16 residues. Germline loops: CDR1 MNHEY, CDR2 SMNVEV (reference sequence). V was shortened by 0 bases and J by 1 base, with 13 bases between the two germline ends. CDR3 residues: CASSLSRWRLSYEQYF. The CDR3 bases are TGTGCCAGCAGTTTATCTCGATGGAGGCTTTCCTACGAGCAGTACTTC.

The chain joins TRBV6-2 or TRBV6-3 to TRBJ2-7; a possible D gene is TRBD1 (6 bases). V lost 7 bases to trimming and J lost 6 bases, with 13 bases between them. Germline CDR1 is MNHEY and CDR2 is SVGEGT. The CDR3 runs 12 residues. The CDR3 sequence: CASTPDSTEQYF. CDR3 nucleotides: TGTGCCAGCACCCCGGACAGTACCGAGCAGTACTTC.

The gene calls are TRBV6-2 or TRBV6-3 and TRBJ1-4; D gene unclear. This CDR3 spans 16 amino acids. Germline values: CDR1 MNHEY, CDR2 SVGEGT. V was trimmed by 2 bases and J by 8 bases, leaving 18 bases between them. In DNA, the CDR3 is TGTGCCAGCAGTTACGAGTGGGATCGGAGTAAGGAAAAACTGTTTTTT. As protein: CASSYEWDRSKEKLFF.

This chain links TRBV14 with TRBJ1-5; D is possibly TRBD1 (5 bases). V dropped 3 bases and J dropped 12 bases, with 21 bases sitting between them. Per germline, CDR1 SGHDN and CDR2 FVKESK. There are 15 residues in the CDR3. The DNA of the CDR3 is TGTGCCAGCAGCCAGAGTAGGGACGGCGTAACTAGCCAGCATTTT. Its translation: CASSQSRDGVTSQHF. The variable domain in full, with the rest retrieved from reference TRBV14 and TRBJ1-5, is EAGVTQFPSHSVIEKGQTVTLRCDPISGHDNLYWYRRVMGKEIKFLLHFVKESKQDESGMPNNRFLAERTGGTYSTLKVQPAELEDSGVYFCASSQSRDGVTSQHFGDGTRLSIL.

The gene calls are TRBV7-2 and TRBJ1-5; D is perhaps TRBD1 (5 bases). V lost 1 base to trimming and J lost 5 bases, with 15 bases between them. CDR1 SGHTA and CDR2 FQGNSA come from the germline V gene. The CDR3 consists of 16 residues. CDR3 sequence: CASSLVLGGVDQPQHF. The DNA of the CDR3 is TGTGCCAGCAGCTTAGTCCTTGGGGGGGTCGATCAGCCCCAGCATTTT.

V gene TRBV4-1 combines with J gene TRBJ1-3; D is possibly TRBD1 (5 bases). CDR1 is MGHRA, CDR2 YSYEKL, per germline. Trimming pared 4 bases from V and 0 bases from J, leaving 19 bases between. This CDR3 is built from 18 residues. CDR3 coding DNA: TGCGCCAGCAGCCCTAGCGAATCCCGACAGAACTCTGGAAACACCATATATTTT. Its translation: CASSPSESRQNSGNTIYF.

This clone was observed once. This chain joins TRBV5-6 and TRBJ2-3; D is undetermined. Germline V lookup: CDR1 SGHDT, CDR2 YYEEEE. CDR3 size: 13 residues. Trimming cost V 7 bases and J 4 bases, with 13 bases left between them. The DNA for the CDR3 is TGTGCCAGCGGCCGCGAAGGCCCAGATACGCAGTATTTT. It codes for CASGREGPDTQYF.

CDR3 sequence reads: CASSDRYTEAFF. The CDR3 DNA is TGTGCCAGCAGTGACAGGTACACTGAAGCTTTCTTT. V and J are TRBV2 and TRBJ1-1; D is uncertain. Between the trimmed V and J ends, which lost 3 bases and 3 bases, there was a span of 5 bases. This CDR3 has 12 amino acids. Per germline, CDR1 SNHLY and CDR2 FYNNEI.

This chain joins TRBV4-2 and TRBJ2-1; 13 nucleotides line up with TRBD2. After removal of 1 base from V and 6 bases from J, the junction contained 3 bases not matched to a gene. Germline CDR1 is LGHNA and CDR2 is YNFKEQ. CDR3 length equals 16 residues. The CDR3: CASSQGTSGRSNEQFF. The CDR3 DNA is TGTGCCAGCAGCCAAGGGACTAGCGGGAGATCCAATGAGCAGTTCTTC.

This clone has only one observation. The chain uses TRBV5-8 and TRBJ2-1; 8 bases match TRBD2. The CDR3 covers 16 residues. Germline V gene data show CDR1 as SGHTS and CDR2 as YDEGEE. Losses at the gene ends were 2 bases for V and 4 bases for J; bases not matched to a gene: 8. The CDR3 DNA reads TGTGCCAGCAGCTTCGACCGGGGGGGCCAATACAATGAGCAGTTCTTC. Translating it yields CASSFDRGGQYNEQFF.

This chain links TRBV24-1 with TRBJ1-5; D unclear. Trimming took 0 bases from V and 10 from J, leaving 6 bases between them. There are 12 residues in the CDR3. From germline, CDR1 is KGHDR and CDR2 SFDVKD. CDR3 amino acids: CATSDLGHPQHF. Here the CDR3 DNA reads TGTGCCACCAGTGATTTGGGGCATCCCCAGCATTTT.